This T cell receptor beta chain was captured in a study of control samples from healthy donors and cancer patients. Profiling relied on immunoSEQ multiplex PCR, and the TCRdb table lists in-frame clones only, not all of them. The sample comprises 70,000 to 90,000 clones, about 87% of which are singletons, and 1.5% to 2% rests with the top ten. V was clipped by 5 bases and J by 6 bases; unmatched bases: 13. The CDR3 has 16 amino acids. Germline V gives CDR1 SGHVS, CDR2 FQNEAQ. The chain has TRBV7-8 and TRBJ2-7; 10 nucleotides align to TRBD2. The specimen was PBMCs. The TCR originated in a woman aged 55-70 years with head and neck cancer. CDR3 loop: CASSVPLAGVHAEQYF. CDR3 sequence (DNA): TGTGCCAGCAGCGTCCCCCTAGCGGGAGTGCACGCCGAGCAGTACTTC.